A single sample gave rise to the 6 T cell receptor beta chains below, sequenced in a study of a mutant IDH1 vaccine in newly diagnosed glioma. No antigens are known for them. TCRdb's table, derived via immunoSEQ multiplex PCR, lists solely in-frame clones and lacks some. In the table there are some 60,000 clones, over 80% of which are singletons. Time point specified: week 23, last vaccination. Mutant IDH1 20-mer peptide, at 300 ug, made up each vaccine dose, with topical imiquimod. The sequencing used PBMCs, collected from a glioma patient whose treatment included an IDH1 peptide vaccine. The origin of the receptors is a man aged 35 to 55 with glioma.

This clone was observed a few times. This chain connects TRBV6-5 to TRBJ2-1; TRBD1 is a possible D gene (6 bases). CDR3 size: 12 residues. Germline CDR1 is MNHEY and CDR2 is SVGAGI. The ends were cut back, 5 bases at V and 9 bases at J, with 11 bases in the middle. CDR3 coding DNA: TGTGCCAGCAGTCAGATCAGGGGTGAGCAGTTCTTC. This gives the protein CASSQIRGEQFF.

CDR3 sequence (DNA): TGTGCCAGCTCACCAGTACAGGGGGCGAGTAACACTGAAGCTTTCTTT. Amino acids: CASSPVQGASNTEAFF. This chain joins TRBV18 and TRBJ1-1, with 9 bases lining up with TRBD1. In germline, CDR1 is KGHSH, CDR2 LQKENI. J gave up 2 bases and V 2 bases, and 6 bases lay outside the gene matches. This CDR3 contains 16 residues.

The chain employs TRBV10-3 and TRBJ2-3, with 12 bases matching TRBD2. This CDR3 has 14 residues. The germline CDR1 and CDR2 sequences are ENHRY and SYGVKD. J was trimmed by 5 bases and V by 8 bases; bases with no gene match: 5. CDR3 DNA: TGTGCCATCGGACCGGGACTAGCGGGAGATACGCAGTATTTT. Translation: CAIGPGLAGDTQYF.

DNA for the CDR3: TGTGCCAGCAGTCTGGACAGTGCCTACAATGAGCAGTTCTTC. As protein: CASSLDSAYNEQFF. The chain couples TRBV6-5 to TRBJ2-1; the D gene is possibly TRBD1 (6 bases). The CDR3 consists of 14 residues. Trimming stripped 5 bases from V and 2 bases from J, with 10 bases between. The V gene's germline CDR1 is MNHEY and CDR2 SVGAGI.

V gene TRBV19 combines with J gene TRBJ2-1; 7 bases align to TRBD1. Germline values: CDR1 LNHDA, CDR2 SQIVND (reference sequence). This CDR3 comprises 15 residues. V dropped 1 base and J dropped 4; count of bases not matched to a gene: 4. The CDR3 DNA is TGTGCCAGTAGTATAGCCGGGACAGTATACAATGAGCAGTTCTTC. Protein sequence: CASSIAGTVYNEQFF.

As regards this clone: The junction departs from the called germline gene at one end, perhaps through a read error. V gene TRBV11-2 combines with J gene TRBJ2-3; the D gene is possibly TRBD1 (6 bases). The length of the CDR3 is 15 residues. Per the germline V gene, CDR1 is SGHAT and CDR2 is FQNNGV. The CDR3 DNA reads as TGTGCCAGCGGCTTCACAGGGATCGTCCCAGATACGCAGTATTTT. Protein sequence: CASGFTGIVPDTQYF.